This T cell receptor (beta chain) derives from a study of cytotoxic CD8 clonotypes in ibrutinib-treated CLL. Study-wide background: Results showed some 25 partial and 2 complete responses; following median approximately 68 months, about 15 remained remitted, roughly 12 advanced.

Here immunoSEQ multiplex PCR was the method, and the copy in TCRdb shows in-frame clones only, minus some. The table lists roughly 200,000 clones, approximately 75% of them singletons. Germline CDR1 is MNHNS and CDR2 is SASEGT. This CDR3 spans 14 amino acids. V gave up 3 bases and J gave up 5 bases, with 12 bases separating them. The chain joins TRBV6-1 to TRBJ2-3; D call uncertain. This sequence originates from a human donor with chronic lymphocytic leukemia. The sequenced sample was PBMCs, obtained after 12 months of ibrutinib treatment. The CDR3 sequence: CASSEGQQLDTQYF. DNA for the CDR3: TGTGCCAGCAGTGAGGGCCAGCAGCTAGATACGCAGTATTTT.